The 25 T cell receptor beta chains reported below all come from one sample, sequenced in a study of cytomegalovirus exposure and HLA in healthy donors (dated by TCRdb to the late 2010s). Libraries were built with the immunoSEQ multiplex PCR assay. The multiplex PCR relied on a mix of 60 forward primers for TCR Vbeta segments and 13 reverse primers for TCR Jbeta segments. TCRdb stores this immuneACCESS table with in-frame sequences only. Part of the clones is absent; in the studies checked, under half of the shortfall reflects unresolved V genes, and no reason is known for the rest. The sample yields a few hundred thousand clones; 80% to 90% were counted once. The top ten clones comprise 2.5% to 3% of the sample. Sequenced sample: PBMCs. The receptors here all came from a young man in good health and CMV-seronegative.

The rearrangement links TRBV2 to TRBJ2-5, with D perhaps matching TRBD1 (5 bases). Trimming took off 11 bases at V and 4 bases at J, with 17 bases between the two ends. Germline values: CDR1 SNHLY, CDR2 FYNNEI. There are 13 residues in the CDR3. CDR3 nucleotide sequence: TGTGCCGGCCGGGTGGGGCCAGGAGAGACCCAGTACTTC. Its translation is CAGRVGPGETQYF. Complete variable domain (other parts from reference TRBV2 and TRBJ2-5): EPEVTQTPSHQVTQMGQEVILRCVPISNHLYFYWYRQILGQKVEFLVSFYNNEISEKSEIFDDQFSVERPDGSNFTLKIRSTKLEDSAMYFCAGRVGPGETQYFGPGTRLLVL.

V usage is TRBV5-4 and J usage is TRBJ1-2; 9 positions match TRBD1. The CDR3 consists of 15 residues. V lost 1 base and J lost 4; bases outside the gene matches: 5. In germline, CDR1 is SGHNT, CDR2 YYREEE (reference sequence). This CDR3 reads CASSLPDRGLYGYTF. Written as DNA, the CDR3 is TGTGCCAGCAGCTTGCCGGACAGGGGCCTCTATGGCTACACCTTC.

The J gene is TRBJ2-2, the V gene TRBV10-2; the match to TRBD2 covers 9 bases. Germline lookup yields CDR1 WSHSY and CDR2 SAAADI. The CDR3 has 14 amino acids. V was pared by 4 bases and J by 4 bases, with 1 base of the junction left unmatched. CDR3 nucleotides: TGCGCCAGCAGTGTGACTAGCGGCACCGGGGAGCTGTTTTTT. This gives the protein CASSVTSGTGELFF.

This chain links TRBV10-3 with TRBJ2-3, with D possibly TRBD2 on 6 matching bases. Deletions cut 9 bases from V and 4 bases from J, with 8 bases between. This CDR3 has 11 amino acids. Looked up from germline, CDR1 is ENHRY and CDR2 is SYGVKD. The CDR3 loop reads CAIAGADTQYF. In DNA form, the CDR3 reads TGTGCCATAGCGGGCGCAGATACGCAGTATTTT.

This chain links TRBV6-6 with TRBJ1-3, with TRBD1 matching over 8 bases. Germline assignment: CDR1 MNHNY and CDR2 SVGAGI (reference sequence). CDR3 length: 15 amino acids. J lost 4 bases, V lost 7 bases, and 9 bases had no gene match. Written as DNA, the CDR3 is TGTGCCAGCACCAGCTCCGGACAGGGCGGAAACACCATATATTTT. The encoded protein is CASTSSGQGGNTIYF.

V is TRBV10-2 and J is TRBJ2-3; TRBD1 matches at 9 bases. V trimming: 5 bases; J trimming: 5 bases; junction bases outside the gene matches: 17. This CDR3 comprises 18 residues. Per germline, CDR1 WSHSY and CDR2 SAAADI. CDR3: CASSPRTGVFEVVDTQYF. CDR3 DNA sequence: TGCGCCAGCAGTCCTAGGACAGGGGTATTTGAGGTGGTAGATACGCAGTATTTT.

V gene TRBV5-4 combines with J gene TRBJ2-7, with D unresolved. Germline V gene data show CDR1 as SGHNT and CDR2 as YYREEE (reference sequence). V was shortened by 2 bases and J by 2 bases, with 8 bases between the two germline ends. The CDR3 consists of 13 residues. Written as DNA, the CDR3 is TGTGCCAGCAGCTTTAACGGTCCCTACGAGCAGTACTTC. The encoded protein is CASSFNGPYEQYF.

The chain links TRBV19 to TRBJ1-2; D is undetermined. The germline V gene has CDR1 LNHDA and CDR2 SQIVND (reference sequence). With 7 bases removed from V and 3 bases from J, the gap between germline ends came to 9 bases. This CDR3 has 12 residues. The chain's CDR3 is CASTSQDYGYTF. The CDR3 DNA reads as TGTGCCAGTACTTCGCAGGACTATGGCTACACCTTC. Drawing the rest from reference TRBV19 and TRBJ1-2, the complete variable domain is DGGITQSPKYLFRKEGQNVTLSCEQNLNHDAMYWYRQDPGQGLRLIYYSQIVNDFQKGDIAEGYSVSREKKESFPLTVTSAQKNPTAFYLCASTSQDYGYTFGSGTRLTVV.

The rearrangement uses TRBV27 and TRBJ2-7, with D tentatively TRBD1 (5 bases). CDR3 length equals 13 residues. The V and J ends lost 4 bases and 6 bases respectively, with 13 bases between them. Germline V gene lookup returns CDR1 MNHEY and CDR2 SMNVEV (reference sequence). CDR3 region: CASSWTGQGEQYF. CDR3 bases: TGTGCCAGCAGTTGGACGGGTCAGGGCGAGCAGTACTTC.

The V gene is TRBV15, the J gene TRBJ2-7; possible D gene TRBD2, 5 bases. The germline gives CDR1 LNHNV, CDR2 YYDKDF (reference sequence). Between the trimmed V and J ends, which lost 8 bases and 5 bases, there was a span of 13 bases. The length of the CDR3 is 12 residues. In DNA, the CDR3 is TGTGCCACCTCTGGGAGTAGCGACGAGCAGTACTTC. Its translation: CATSGSSDEQYF.

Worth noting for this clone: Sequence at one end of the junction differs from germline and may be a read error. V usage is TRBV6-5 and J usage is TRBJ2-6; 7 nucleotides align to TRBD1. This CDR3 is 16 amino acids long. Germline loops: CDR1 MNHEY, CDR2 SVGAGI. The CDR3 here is CASSWTGPSGASVLTF. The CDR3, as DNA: TGTGCCAGCAGTTGGACAGGCCCCTCTGGGGCCAGCGTCCTGACTTTC.

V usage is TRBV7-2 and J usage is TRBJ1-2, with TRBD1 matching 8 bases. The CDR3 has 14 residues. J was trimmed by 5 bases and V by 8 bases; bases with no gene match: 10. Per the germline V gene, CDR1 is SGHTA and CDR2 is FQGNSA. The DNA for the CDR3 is TGTGCCAGCGCCGTGGGGCAGGGGGCGTATGGCTACACCTTC. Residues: CASAVGQGAYGYTF.

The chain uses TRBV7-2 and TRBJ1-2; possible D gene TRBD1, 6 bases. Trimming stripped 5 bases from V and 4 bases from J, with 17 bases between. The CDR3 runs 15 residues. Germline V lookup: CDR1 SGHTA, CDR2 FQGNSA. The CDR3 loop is CASSRPGELSYGYTF. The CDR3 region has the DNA TGTGCCAGCAGCCGTCCAGGGGAGCTGTCCTATGGCTACACCTTC. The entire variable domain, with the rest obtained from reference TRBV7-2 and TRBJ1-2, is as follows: GAGVSQSPSNKVTEKGKDVELRCDPISGHTALYWYRQSLGQGLEFLIYFQGNSAPDKSGLPSDRFSAERTGGSVSTLTIQRTQQEDSAVYLCASSRPGELSYGYTFGSGTRLTVV.

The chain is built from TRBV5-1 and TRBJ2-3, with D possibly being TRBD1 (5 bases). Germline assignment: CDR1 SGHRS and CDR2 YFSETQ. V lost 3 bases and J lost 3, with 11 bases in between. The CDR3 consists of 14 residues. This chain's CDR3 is CASSYRSRTDTQYF. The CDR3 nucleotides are TGCGCCAGCAGCTACAGGAGCCGGACAGATACGCAGTATTTT.

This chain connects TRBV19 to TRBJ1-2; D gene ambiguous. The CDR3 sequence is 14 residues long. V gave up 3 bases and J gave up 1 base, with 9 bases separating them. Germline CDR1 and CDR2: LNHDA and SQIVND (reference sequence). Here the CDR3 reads CASSIGPINYGYTF. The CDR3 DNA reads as TGTGCCAGTAGTATTGGGCCGATTAACTATGGCTACACCTTC.

The DNA for the CDR3 is TGTGCCAGCAGTCCTCGGTCCCCCACAGATACGCAGTATTTT. Translated, it gives CASSPRSPTDTQYF. The rearrangement uses TRBV27 and TRBJ2-3; the D is unclear. Trimming took 5 bases from V and 2 from J, leaving 11 bases between them. Looked up from germline, CDR1 is MNHEY and CDR2 is SMNVEV (reference sequence). The CDR3 is 14 residues long.

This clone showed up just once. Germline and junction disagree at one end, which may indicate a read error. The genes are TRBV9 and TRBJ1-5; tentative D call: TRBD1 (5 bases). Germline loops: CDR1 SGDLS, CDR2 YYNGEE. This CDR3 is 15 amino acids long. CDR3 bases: TGTGCCAGCAGCCGTGGGGGGTATAGCAATCGGCCCCAGCATTTT. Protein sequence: CASSRGGYSNRPQHF.

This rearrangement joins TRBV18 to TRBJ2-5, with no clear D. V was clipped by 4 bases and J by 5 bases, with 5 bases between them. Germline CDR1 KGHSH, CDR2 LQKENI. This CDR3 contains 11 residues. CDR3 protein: CASSLGETQYF. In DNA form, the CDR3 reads TGTGCCAGCTCACTCGGGGAGACCCAGTACTTC.

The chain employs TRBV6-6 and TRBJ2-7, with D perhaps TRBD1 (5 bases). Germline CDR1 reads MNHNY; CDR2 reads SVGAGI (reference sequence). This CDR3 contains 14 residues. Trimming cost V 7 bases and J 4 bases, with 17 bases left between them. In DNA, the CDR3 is TGTGCCAGCACTCCCCGGACAAGATCATACGAGCAGTACTTC. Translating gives CASTPRTRSYEQYF.

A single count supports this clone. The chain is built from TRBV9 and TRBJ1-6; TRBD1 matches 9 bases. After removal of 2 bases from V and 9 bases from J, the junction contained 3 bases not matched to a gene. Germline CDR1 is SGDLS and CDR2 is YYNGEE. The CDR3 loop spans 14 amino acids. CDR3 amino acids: CASSVGQGTSPLHF. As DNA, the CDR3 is TGTGCCAGCAGCGTGGGACAGGGTACTTCACCCCTCCACTTT.

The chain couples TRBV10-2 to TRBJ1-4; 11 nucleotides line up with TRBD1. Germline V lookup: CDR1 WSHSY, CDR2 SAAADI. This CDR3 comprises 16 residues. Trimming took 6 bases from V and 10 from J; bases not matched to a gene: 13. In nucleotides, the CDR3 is TGCGCCAGCAGGGGGGCTTCCGGGACAGGGGGGGGAAAACTGTTTTTT. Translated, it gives CASRGASGTGGGKLFF.

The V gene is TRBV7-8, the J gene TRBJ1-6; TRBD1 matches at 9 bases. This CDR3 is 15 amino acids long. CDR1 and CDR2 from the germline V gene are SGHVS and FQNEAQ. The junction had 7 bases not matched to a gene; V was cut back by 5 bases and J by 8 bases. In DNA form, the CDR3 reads TGTGCCAGCAGCGCGGGGGACAGGGAATATTCACCCCTCCACTTT. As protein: CASSAGDREYSPLHF.

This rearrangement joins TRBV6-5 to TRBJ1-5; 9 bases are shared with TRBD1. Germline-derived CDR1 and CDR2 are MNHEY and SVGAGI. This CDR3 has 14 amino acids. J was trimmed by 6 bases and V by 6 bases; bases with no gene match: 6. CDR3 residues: CASSPDRGSQPQHF. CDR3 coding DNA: TGTGCCAGCAGCCCCGACAGGGGGAGTCAGCCCCAGCATTTT.

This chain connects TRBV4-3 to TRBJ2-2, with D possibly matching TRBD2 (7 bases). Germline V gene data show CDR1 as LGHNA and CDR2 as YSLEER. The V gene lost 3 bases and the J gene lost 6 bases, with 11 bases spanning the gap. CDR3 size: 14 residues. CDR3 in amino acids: CASSQEGGAGELFF. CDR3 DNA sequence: TGCGCCAGCAGCCAGGAGGGGGGGGCCGGGGAGCTGTTTTTT.

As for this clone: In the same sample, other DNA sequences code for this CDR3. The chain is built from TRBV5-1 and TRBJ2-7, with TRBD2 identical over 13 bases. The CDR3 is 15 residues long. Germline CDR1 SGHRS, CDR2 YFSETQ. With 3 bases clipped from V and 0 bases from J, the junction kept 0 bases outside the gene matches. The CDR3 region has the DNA TGCGCCAGCAGCTGGACTAGCGGGGGCTCCTACGAGCAGTACTTC. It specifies CASSWTSGGSYEQYF.